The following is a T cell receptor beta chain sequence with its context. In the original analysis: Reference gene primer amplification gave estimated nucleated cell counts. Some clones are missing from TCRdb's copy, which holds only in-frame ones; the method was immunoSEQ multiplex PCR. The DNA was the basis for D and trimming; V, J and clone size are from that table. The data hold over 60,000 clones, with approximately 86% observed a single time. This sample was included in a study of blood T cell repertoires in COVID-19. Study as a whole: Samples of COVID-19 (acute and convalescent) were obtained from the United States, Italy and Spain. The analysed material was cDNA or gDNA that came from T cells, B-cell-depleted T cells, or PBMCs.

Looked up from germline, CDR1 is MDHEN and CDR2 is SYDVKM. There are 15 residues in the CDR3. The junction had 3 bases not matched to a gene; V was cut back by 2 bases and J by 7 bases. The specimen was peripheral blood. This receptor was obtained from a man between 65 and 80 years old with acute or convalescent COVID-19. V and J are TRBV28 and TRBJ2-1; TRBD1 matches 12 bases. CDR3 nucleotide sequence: TGTGCCAGCAGTTTAAGGGACAGGGGGCTAAATGAGCAGTTCTTC. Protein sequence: CASSLRDRGLNEQFF.